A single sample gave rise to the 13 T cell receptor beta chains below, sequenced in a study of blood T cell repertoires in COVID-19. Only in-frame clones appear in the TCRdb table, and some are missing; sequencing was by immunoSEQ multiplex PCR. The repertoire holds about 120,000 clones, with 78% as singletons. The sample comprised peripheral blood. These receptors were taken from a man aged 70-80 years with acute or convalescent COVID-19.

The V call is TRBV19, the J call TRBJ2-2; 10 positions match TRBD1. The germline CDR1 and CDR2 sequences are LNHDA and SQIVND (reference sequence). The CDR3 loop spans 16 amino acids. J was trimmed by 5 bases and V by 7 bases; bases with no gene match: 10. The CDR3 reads CASIPDRGIVTGELFF. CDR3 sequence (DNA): TGTGCCAGTATCCCGGACAGGGGGATCGTAACCGGGGAGCTGTTTTTT.

DNA for the CDR3: TGTGCCAGCAGCGCCACAGGGTACGAGCAGTACTTC. As protein: CASSATGYEQYF. The V and J genes are TRBV7-2 and TRBJ2-7; weak D call: TRBD1 (6 bases). The CDR3 spans 12 residues. Trimming removed 5 bases at V and 4 bases at J, with 9 bases between. CDR1 is SGHTA and CDR2 is FQGNSA in the germline V gene.

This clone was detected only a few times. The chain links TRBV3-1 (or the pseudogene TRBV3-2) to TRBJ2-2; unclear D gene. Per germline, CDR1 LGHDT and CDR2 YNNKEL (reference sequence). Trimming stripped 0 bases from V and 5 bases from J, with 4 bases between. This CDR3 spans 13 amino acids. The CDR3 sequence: CASSQDITGELFF. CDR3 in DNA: TGTGCCAGCAGCCAAGACATTACCGGGGAGCTGTTTTTT.

CDR3 nucleotides: TGTGCCAGCAGTGAATTAGGAGGGGTTCGAACTGAAGCTTTCTTT. Protein: CASSELGGVRTEAFF. J is TRBJ1-1 and V is TRBV25-1, with D maybe TRBD1 (5 bases). V lost 1 base and J lost 5, with 14 bases in between. CDR3 length: 15 amino acids. From germline, CDR1 is MGHDK and CDR2 SYGVNS.

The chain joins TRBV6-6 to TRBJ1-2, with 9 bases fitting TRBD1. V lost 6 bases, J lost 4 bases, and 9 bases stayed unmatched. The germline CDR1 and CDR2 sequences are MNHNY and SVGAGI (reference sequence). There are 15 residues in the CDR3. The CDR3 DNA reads TGTGCCAGCAGGCCAGACAGGGGGGAAGCCTATGGCTACACCTTC. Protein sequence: CASRPDRGEAYGYTF.

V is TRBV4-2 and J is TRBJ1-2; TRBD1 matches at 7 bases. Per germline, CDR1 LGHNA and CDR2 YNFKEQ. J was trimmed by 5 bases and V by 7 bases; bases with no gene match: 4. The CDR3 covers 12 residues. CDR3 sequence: CASTGRGYGYTF. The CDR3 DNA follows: TGTGCCAGCACGGGCAGGGGGTATGGCTACACCTTC.

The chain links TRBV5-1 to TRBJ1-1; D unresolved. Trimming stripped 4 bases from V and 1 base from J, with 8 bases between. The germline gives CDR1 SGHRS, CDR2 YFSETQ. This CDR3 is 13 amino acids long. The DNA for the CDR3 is TGCGCCAGCAGCCACAAATCGAACACTGAAGCTTTCTTT. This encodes CASSHKSNTEAFF. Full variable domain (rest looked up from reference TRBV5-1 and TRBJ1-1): KAGVTQTPRYLIKTRGQQVTLSCSPISGHRSVSWYQQTPGQGLQFLFEYFSETQRNKGNFPGRFSGRQFSNSRSEMNVSTLELGDSALYLCASSHKSNTEAFFGQGTRLTVV.

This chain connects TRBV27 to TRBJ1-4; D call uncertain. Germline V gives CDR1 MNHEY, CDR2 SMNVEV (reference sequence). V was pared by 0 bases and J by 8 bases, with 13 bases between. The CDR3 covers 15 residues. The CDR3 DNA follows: TGTGCCAGCAGTTTATCGGGCAGCCTAAGGGAAAAACTGTTTTTT. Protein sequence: CASSLSGSLREKLFF.

The CDR3 DNA follows: TGTGCCAGCAGCCCTAGCGGGGGGGCCCCCTACAATGAGCAGTTCTTC. It is translated as CASSPSGGAPYNEQFF. V and J are TRBV6-2 or TRBV6-3 and TRBJ2-1; the match to TRBD2 covers 12 bases. J lost 2 bases, V lost 6 bases, and 5 bases had no gene match. Germline CDR1 and CDR2: MNHEY and SVGEGT. CDR3 size: 16 residues.

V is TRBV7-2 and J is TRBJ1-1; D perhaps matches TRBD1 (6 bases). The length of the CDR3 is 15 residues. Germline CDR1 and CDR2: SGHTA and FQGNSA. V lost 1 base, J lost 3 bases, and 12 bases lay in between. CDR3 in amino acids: CASSLVGQGYTEAFF. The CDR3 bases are TGTGCCAGCAGCTTAGTCGGTCAGGGGTACACTGAAGCTTTCTTT.

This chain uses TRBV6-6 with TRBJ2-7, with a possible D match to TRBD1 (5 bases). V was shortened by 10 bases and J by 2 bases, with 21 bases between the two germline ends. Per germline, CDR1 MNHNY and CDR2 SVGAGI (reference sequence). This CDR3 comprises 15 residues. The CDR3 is CATGPHQGNPYEQYF. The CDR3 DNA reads TGTGCCACCGGTCCACACCAGGGAAACCCCTACGAGCAGTACTTC.

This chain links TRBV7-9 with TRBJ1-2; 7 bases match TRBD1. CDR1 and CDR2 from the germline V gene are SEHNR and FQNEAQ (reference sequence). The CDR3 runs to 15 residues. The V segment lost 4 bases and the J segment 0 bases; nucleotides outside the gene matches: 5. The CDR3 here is CASSYRQGANYGYTF. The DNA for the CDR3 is TGTGCCAGCAGCTACCGACAGGGCGCTAACTATGGCTACACCTTC.

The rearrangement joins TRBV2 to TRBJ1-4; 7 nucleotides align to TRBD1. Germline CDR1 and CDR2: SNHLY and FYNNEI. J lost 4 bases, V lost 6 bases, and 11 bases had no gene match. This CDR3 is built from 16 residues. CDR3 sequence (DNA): TGTGCCAGCAGCATAGACAGGGACATGTTTAATGAAAAACTGTTTTTT. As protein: CASSIDRDMFNEKLFF.